A selection of T cell receptor beta chains follows, all from one sample in a study of OX40 agonist ivuxolimab in advanced cancers. Repertoires were generated with immunoSEQ multiplex PCR, while TCRdb's copy carries only in-frame clones and drops some. This table holds 70,000 to 90,000 clones, about 89% found once. Sequenced material: CD4+ or CD8+ T cells sorted from blood, taken in a trial of the OX40 agonist ivuxolimab. The receptors here all came from an adult with an advanced solid tumor such as melanoma, head and neck, liver or kidney cancer. The CDR3 runs from the conserved cysteine through the conserved F or W. D genes are given only for firm matches. Size is stated for part of the rows, as once, few or many counts, or as a class when the clone is expanded.

>TRBV28|TRBJ2-1|TRBD1|once
CASSLLLDRDNEQFF
TGTGCCAGCAGTTTGCTATTGGACAGGGACAATGAGCAGTTCTTC
>TRBV18|TRBJ1-1|-|-
CASSPPGDTEAFF
TGTGCCAGCTCACCACCGGGGGACACTGAAGCTTTCTTT
>TRBV30|TRBJ2-5|-|-
CAWSVVETQYF
TGTGCCTGGAGTGTAGTGGAGACCCAGTACTTC
>TRBV19|TRBJ2-1|-|-
CASSIESSYNEQFF
TGTGCCAGTAGTATCGAGAGCTCCTACAATGAGCAGTTCTTC
>TRBV7-2|TRBJ1-1|-|-
CASSSTATEAFF
TGTGCCAGCAGCTCGACTGCGACTGAAGCTTTCTTT
>TRBV30|TRBJ2-3|TRBD2|-
CAWSEGRGADTQYF
TGTGCCTGGAGTGAAGGGCGGGGGGCAGATACGCAGTATTTT
>TRBV19|TRBJ1-6|-|-
CASSIHTENSPLHF
TGTGCCAGTAGTATCCATACGGAAAATTCACCCCTCCACTTT
>TRBV10-2|TRBJ2-4|-|-
CASSESFLAKNIQYF
TGCGCCAGCAGTGAGTCGTTCCTAGCCAAAAACATTCAGTACTTC
>TRBV11-1|TRBJ2-5|-|-
CASSLTWQAQYF
TGTGCCAGCAGCTTAACGTGGCAGGCCCAGTACTTC
>TRBV30|TRBJ2-3|-|-
CAWSDSTDTQYF
TGTGCCTGGAGTGATAGCACAGATACGCAGTATTTT
>TRBV4-1|TRBJ1-5|-|-
CASSLLVGGDQPQHF
TGCGCCAGCAGCCTCCTTGTTGGGGGGGATCAGCCCCAGCATTTT
>TRBV7-9|TRBJ1-6|-|-
CASSLGFQGSSPLHF
TGTGCCAGCAGCTTAGGATTTCAGGGGAGTTCACCCCTCCACTTT
>TRBV6-5|TRBJ1-3|-|-
CASSYSEGDTIYF
TGTGCCAGCAGTTACTCGGAAGGGGACACCATATATTTT
>TRBV4-1|TRBJ2-1|-|once
CASSLTEDYNEQFF
TGCGCCAGCAGCCTGACAGAGGATTACAATGAGCAGTTCTTC
>TRBV15|TRBJ1-3|-|-
CATGDGNTIYF
TGTGCCACCGGGGATGGAAACACCATATATTTT
>TRBV13|TRBJ2-2|TRBD2|-
CASSPGLAGGNTGELFF
TGTGCCAGCAGCCCCGGACTAGCGGGGGGGAACACCGGGGAGCTGTTTTTT
>TRBV28|TRBJ1-5|-|-
CASSLLFGGYQPQHF
TGTGCCAGCAGTCTCCTATTCGGGGGGTATCAGCCCCAGCATTTT